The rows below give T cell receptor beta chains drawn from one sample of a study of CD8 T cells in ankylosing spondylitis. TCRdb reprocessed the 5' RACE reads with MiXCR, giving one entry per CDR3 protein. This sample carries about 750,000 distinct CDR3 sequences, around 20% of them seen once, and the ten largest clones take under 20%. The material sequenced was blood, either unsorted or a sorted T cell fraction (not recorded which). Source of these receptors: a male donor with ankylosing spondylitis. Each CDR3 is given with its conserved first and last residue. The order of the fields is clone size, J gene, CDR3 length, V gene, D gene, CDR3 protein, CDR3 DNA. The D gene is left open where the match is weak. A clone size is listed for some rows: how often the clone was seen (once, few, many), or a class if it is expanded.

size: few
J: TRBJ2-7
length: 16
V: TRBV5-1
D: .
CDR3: CASSPSPGTESYEQYF
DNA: TGCGCCAGCAGCCCATCCCCCGGGACGGAGAGCTACGAGCAGTACTTC

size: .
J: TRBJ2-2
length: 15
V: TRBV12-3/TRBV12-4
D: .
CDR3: CASSNSGPNTGELFF
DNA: TGTGCCAGCAGCAACTCCGGACCAAACACCGGGGAGCTGTTTTTT

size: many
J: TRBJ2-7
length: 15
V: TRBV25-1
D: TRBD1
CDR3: CASSSGTGLTYEQYF
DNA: TGTGCCAGCAGCTCCGGGACAGGGCTTACCTACGAGCAGTACTTC

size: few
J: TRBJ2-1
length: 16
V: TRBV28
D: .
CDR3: CASSSHMARSYNEQFF
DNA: TGTGCCAGCAGTTCCCATATGGCCCGCTCCTACAATGAGCAGTTCTTC

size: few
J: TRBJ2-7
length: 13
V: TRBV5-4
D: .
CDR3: CASSLGGRREQYF
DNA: TGTGCCAGCAGCTTGGGGGGAAGGAGGGAGCAGTACTTC

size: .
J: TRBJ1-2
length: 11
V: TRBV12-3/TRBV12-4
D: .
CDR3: CASSSVEGYTF
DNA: TGTGCCAGCAGTTCTGTGGAAGGCTACACCTTC

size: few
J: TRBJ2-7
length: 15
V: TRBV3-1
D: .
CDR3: CASSQEGTGHYEQYF
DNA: TGTGCCAGCAGCCAAGAAGGCACGGGACACTACGAGCAGTACTTC

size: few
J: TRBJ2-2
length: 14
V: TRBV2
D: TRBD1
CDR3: CASSGTGMTGELFF
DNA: TGTGCCAGTTCCGGGACAGGGATGACCGGGGAGCTGTTTTTT

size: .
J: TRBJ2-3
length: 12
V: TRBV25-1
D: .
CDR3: CASTDFTDTQYF
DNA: TGTGCCAGCACCGACTTCACAGATACGCAGTATTTT

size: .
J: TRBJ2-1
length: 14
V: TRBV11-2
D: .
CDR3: CASSPRDPTLEQFF
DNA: TGTGCCAGCAGCCCCCGGGACCCTACCTTAGAGCAGTTCTTC

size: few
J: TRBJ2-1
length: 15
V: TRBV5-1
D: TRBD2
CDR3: CASSGTSGEYNEQFF
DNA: TGCGCCAGCAGCGGGACTAGCGGAGAGTACAATGAGCAGTTCTTC

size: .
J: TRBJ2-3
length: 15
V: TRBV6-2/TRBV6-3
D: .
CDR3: CASSYSGVGTDTQYF
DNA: TGTGCCAGCAGTTACTCCGGGGTAGGCACAGATACGCAGTATTTT

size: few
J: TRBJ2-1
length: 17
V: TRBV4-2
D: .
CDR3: CASSQEGPASSYNEQFF
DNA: TGTGCCAGCAGCCAAGAGGGGCCCGCAAGCTCCTACAATGAGCAGTTCTTC

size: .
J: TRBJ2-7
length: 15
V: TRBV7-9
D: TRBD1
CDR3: CASSTPGQGAYEQYF
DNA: TGTGCCAGCAGTACCCCGGGACAGGGGGCCTACGAGCAGTACTTC

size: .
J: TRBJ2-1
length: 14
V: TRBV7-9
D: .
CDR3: CASSLFSSPGEQFF
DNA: TGTGCCAGCAGCTTATTCTCTAGCCCGGGAGAGCAGTTCTTC

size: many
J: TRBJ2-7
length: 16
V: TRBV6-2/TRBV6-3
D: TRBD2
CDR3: CASSYPGRGDWLEQYF
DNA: TGTGCCAGCAGTTACCCGGGGCGGGGGGACTGGCTGGAGCAGTACTTC

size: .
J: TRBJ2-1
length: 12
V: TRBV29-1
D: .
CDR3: CSAWGPTTEQFF
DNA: TGCAGCGCTTGGGGGCCGACGACTGAGCAGTTCTTC

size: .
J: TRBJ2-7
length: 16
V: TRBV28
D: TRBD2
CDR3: CASSSETSGKLYEQYF
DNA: TGTGCCAGCAGCTCTGAGACTAGCGGAAAACTTTACGAGCAGTACTTC

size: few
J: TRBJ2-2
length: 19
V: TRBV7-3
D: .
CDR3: CASSLKSYLGGANTGELFF
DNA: TGTGCCAGCAGCTTAAAGTCGTATTTAGGCGGGGCGAACACCGGGGAGCTGTTTTTT

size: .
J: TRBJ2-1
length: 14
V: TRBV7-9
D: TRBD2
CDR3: CANEPGLVYNEQFF
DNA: TGTGCCAACGAACCGGGACTAGTTTACAATGAGCAGTTCTTC

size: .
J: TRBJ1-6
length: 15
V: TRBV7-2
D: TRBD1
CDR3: CASRPPTGSHSPLHF
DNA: TGTGCCAGCAGACCTCCGACAGGGTCGCATTCACCCCTCCACTTT

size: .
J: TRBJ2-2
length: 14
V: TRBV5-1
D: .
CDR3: CASSLYGNTGELFF
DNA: TGCGCCAGCAGCTTGTACGGGAACACCGGGGAGCTGTTTTTT

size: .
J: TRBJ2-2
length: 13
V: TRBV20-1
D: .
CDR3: CSGGDPNTGELFF
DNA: TGCAGTGGTGGCGACCCGAACACCGGGGAGCTGTTTTTT

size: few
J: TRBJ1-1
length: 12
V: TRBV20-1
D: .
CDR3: CSARTGSREAFF
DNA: TGCAGTGCTAGAACGGGGAGCCGTGAAGCTTTCTTT

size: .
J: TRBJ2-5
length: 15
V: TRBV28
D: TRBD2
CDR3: CASSTQTSAQETQYF
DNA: TGTGCCAGCAGTACCCAGACTAGCGCCCAAGAGACCCAGTACTTC

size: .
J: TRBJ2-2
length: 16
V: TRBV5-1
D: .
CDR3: CASSVGRTVSTGELFF
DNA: TGCGCCAGCAGCGTGGGTCGGACGGTATCCACCGGGGAGCTGTTTTTT

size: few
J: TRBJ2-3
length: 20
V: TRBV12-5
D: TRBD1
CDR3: CASGLSHKLTGVNATDTQYF
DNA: TGTGCTAGTGGTTTGTCTCATAAGTTGACAGGGGTCAACGCCACAGATACGCAGTATTTT

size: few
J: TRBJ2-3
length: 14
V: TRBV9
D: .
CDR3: CASSPTRSTDTQYF
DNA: TGTGCCAGCAGCCCCACCAGATCCACAGATACGCAGTATTTT

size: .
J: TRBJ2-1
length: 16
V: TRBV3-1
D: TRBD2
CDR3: CASSQYHGLASGEQFF
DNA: TGTGCCAGCAGCCAATACCATGGACTAGCAAGTGGTGAGCAGTTCTTC

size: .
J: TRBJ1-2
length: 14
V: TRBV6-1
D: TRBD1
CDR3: CASSRFGQGEGYTF
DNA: TGTGCCAGCAGCCGCTTCGGACAGGGAGAGGGCTACACCTTC

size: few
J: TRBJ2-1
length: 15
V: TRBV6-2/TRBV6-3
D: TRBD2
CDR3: CASSYTGLANNEQFF
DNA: TGTGCCAGCAGTTACACGGGACTAGCGAACAATGAGCAGTTCTTC

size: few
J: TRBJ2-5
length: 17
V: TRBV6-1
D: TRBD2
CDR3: CASSEAWGGRAQETQYF
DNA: TGTGCCAGCAGTGAAGCCTGGGGCGGGAGGGCTCAAGAGACCCAGTACTTC

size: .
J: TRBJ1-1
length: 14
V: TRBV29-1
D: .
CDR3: CSAAPGGERTEAFF
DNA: TGCAGCGCCGCTCCCGGGGGGGAGAGGACTGAAGCTTTCTTT

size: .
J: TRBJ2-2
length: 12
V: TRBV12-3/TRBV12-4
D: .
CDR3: CASSLGLGELFF
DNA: TGTGCCAGCAGTTTGGGCCTGGGGGAGCTGTTTTTT

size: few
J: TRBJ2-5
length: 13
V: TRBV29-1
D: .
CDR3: CSAEGASAETQYF
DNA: TGCAGCGCCGAGGGGGCTAGCGCGGAGACCCAGTACTTC

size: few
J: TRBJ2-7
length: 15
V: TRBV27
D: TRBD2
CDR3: CASSLRKLAGYEQYF
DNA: TGTGCCAGCAGTTTAAGGAAACTAGCGGGGTACGAGCAGTACTTC

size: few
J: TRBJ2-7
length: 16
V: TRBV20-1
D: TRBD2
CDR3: CSARDPGTSGTNEQYF
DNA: TGCAGTGCTAGAGATCCCGGGACTAGCGGGACCAACGAGCAGTACTTC

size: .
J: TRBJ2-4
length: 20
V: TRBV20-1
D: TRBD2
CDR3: CSAEAYRGVLAGLAKNIQYF
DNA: TGCAGTGCGGAAGCCTATCGCGGAGTCTTAGCGGGGCTAGCCAAAAACATTCAGTACTTC

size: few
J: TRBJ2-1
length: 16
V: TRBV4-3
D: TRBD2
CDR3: CASSQSTSGPYNEQFF
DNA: TGCGCCAGCAGCCAATCGACTAGCGGACCCTACAATGAGCAGTTCTTC

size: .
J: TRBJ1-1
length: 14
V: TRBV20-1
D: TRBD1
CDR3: CSVRGSKVNTEAFF
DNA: TGCAGTGTCAGGGGGTCAAAAGTGAACACTGAAGCTTTCTTT

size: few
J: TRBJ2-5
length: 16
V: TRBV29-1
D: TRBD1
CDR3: CSVEATDRGDSETQYF
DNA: TGCAGCGTTGAGGCGACGGACAGGGGAGATTCGGAGACCCAGTACTTC

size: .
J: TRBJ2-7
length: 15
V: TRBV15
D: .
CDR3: CATSSLDSYSYEQYF
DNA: TGTGCCACCAGCAGTTTGGACAGCTACTCCTACGAGCAGTACTTC

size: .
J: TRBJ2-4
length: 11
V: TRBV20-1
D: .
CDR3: CSGLAKNIQYF
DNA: TGCAGTGGGTTAGCCAAAAACATTCAGTACTTC

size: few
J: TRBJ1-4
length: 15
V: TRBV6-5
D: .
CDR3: CASSYSWADYEKLFF
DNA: TGTGCCAGCAGTTACTCATGGGCAGATTATGAAAAACTGTTTTTT

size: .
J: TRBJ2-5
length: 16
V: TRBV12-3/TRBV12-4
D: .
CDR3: CASSLVEGPHGETQYF
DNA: TGTGCCAGCAGTTTAGTAGAGGGACCCCACGGGGAGACCCAGTACTTC